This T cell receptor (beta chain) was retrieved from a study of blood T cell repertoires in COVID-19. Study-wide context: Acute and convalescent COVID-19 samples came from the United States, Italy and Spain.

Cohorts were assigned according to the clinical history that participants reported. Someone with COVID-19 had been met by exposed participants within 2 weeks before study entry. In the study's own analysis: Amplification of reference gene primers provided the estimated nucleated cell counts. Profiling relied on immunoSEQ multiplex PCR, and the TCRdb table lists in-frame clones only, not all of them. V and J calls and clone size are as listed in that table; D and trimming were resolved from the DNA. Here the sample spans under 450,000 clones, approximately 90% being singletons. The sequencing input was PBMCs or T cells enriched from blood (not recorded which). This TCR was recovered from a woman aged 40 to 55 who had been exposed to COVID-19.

CDR3 nucleotide sequence: TGTGCCAGCAGCTCTCCCGGGACTAGCGGATACAATGAGCAGTTCTTC. It encodes CASSSPGTSGYNEQFF. The chain carries TRBV7-6 and TRBJ2-1; 11 positions match TRBD2. V shed 4 bases and J 4 bases; nucleotides not matched to a gene: 6. The CDR3 consists of 16 residues. CDR1 is SGHVS and CDR2 is FNYEAQ in the germline V gene.